The rows below give T cell receptor beta chains drawn from one sample of a study of CD8 T cells in ankylosing spondylitis. TCRdb analysed the 5' RACE reads with MiXCR anew, one entry per CDR3 protein. The sample has approximately 90,000 distinct CDR3 sequences, over 6.5% seen once; the top ten hold nearly 10%. The sample comprised blood, either unsorted or a sorted T cell fraction (not recorded which). These receptors all stem from a male donor with ankylosing spondylitis or in good health (not recorded which). CDR3s include the opening cysteine and the closing phenylalanine or tryptophan. A D gene is named only where the DNA matches it firmly. Some rows mark clone size as missing; the rest say once, few, many or name a class of expanded clone.

V gene	J gene	clone size	D gene	CDR3 length	CDR3 DNA	CDR3 protein
TRBV6-6	TRBJ2-1	many	-	11	TGTGCCAGCAGTTACGTGGATGAGCAGTTCTTC	CASSYVDEQFF
TRBV12-5	TRBJ1-2	many	-	17	TGTGCTAGTGGTTTGAAGGTTGGACCGAGCATCTCTTATGGCTACACCTTC	CASGLKVGPSISYGYTF
TRBV25-1	TRBJ2-1	once	TRBD2	14	TGTGCCAGCCTAAGCGGGACCTCCTACAATGAGCAGTTCTTC	CASLSGTSYNEQFF
TRBV6-5	TRBJ2-5	many	-	12	TGTGCCAGCAGTTCCCCCGCAGGTCGTAGGTACTTC	CASSSPAGRRYF
TRBV5-6	TRBJ2-1	many	TRBD2	15	TGTGCCAGCAGCTCCCCGTGGCGGGGGGACAATGAGCAGTTCTTC	CASSSPWRGDNEQFF
TRBV7-2	TRBJ2-1	many	-	16	TGTGCCAGCAGCTTAGCGCTCGGGGGGCGATCCAATGAGCAGTTCTTC	CASSLALGGRSNEQFF
TRBV9	TRBJ1-1	-	-	15	TGTGCCAGCAGCGTACTTGGCGGTTGGGACACTGAAGCTTTCTTT	CASSVLGGWDTEAFF
TRBV6-4	TRBJ2-5	many	-	13	TGTGCCAGCAGTCCGGACATCTTCAAGACCCAGTACTTC	CASSPDIFKTQYF
TRBV2	TRBJ2-7	many	-	12	TGTGCCAGCAGGAGCGTGGGCTACGAGCAGTACTTC	CASRSVGYEQYF
TRBV12-3/TRBV12-4	TRBJ2-7	many	-	12	TGTGCCAGCAGTTTATACGAGTACGAGCAGTACTTC	CASSLYEYEQYF
TRBV5-5	TRBJ1-2	many	TRBD1	13	TGTGCCAGCAGGCGACAGGGGAGGGATGGCTACACCTTC	CASRRQGRDGYTF
TRBV5-1	TRBJ2-7	many	-	15	TGCGCCAGCAGCTTAACGGGACCCCCGGCTCCCGAGCAGTACTTC	CASSLTGPPAPEQYF
TRBV4-1	TRBJ2-3	few	TRBD2	14	TGCGCCAGCAGCCAAGAAGCGGGACGTGATACGCAGTATTTT	CASSQEAGRDTQYF
TRBV7-2	TRBJ2-7	many	-	15	TGTGCCAGCAGCCCGAGTCAGGGGCAGTCCTACGAGCAGTACTTC	CASSPSQGQSYEQYF
TRBV29-1	TRBJ2-7	many	-	14	TGCAGCGTTGTTCGGGGCCCGGGGTCCTACGAGCAGTACTTC	CSVVRGPGSYEQYF
TRBV7-6	TRBJ2-5	many	TRBD2	17	TGTGCCAGCAGCTTATCCGGGCCAGGCGGGGGGCAAGAGACCCAGTACTTC	CASSLSGPGGGQETQYF
TRBV5-5	TRBJ1-3	many	-	15	TGTGCCAGCAGCTTGGCAAGGGGGGCCGGAAACACCATATATTTT	CASSLARGAGNTIYF
TRBV14	TRBJ2-3	few	-	18	TGTGCCAGCAGCATAGGCGGAGGCGGGAACCGAGGTACAGATACGCAGTATTTT	CASSIGGGGNRGTDTQYF
TRBV5-5	TRBJ2-5	many	-	16	TGTGCCAGCAGCTTAGTCCTGGGGAACGACTTAGAGACCCAGTACTTC	CASSLVLGNDLETQYF
TRBV12-2	TRBJ1-6	-	-	17	TGTGCAAGTCGCTCCTGGGGTAGGGAGGCTTGGAATTCACCCCTCCACTTT	CASRSWGREAWNSPLHF
TRBV4-1	TRBJ1-4	many	TRBD1	16	TGCGCCAGCAGCCAAGTACAGGGACAGTTTAATGAAAAACTGTTTTTT	CASSQVQGQFNEKLFF
TRBV18	TRBJ1-3	-	-	15	TGTGCCAGCTCACCGGTCGACAGCTCTGGAAACACCATATATTTT	CASSPVDSSGNTIYF
TRBV12-3/TRBV12-4	TRBJ2-1	many	TRBD1	16	TGTGCCAGCAGTTCCCGGACAGGGGGCGCCTACAATGAGCAGTTCTTC	CASSSRTGGAYNEQFF
TRBV19	TRBJ1-2	many	TRBD1	15	TGTGCCAGTAGTTCCCCGGACAGGGAGCTATATGGCTACACCTTC	CASSSPDRELYGYTF
TRBV20-1	TRBJ2-7	many	TRBD2	13	TGCAGTGCTATTAGCGGGGACTCCTACGAGCAGTACTTC	CSAISGDSYEQYF
TRBV12-5	TRBJ2-5	once	TRBD2	14	TGTACTAGCTCTAGCGGGGGTCACGCGGAGACCCAGTACTTC	CTSSSGGHAETQYF
TRBV9	TRBJ2-3	many	TRBD2	15	TGTGCCAGCAGCGACGGGGACTACTCCACAGATACGCAGTATTTT	CASSDGDYSTDTQYF
TRBV12-3/TRBV12-4	TRBJ2-3	few	TRBD1	16	TGTGCCAGCAGTTTCTCTACAGGGGGTCGCACAGATACGCAGTATTTT	CASSFSTGGRTDTQYF
TRBV5-1	TRBJ2-7	many	-	12	TGCGCCAGCAGCTTGAGGTCCTACGAGCAGTACTTC	CASSLRSYEQYF
TRBV6-5	TRBJ1-6	many	-	15	TGTGCCAGCAGTCTACAGGGAACCGGAAACTCACCCCTCCACTTT	CASSLQGTGNSPLHF
TRBV7-9	TRBJ1-1	many	-	16	TGTGCCAGCAGCTTGGGCAACAGGGCAATGAACACTGAAGCTTTCTTT	CASSLGNRAMNTEAFF
TRBV4-2	TRBJ1-1	many	-	12	TGTGCCAGCAGCCAAGGCGAGGGCGAAGCTTTCTTT	CASSQGEGEAFF
TRBV20-1	TRBJ2-1	-	-	16	TGCAGTGCTAGACGTTTAGGGGCTAGCAGCGGGCATGAGCAGTTCTTC	CSARRLGASSGHEQFF
TRBV6-2/TRBV6-3	TRBJ2-1	-	-	16	TGTGCCAGCAGTTTACGCCGACAGCCTCCCTACAATGAGCAGTTCTTC	CASSLRRQPPYNEQFF
TRBV7-9	TRBJ2-7	-	-	14	TGTGCCAGCAGCTTAGCGGGGACCAACTACGAGCAGTACTTC	CASSLAGTNYEQYF
TRBV4-1	TRBJ2-7	many	-	15	TGCGCCAGCAGCCAAGACTCGGCCCGGACCTACGAGCAGTACTTC	CASSQDSARTYEQYF
TRBV5-1	TRBJ2-4	many	-	14	TGCGCCAGCAGCTTGGGACAGAACACAAACATTCAGTACTTC	CASSLGQNTNIQYF
TRBV12-3/TRBV12-4	TRBJ2-7	-	-	14	TGTGCCAGCAGCCCCCCCCGGGACTCGTACGAGCAGTACTTC	CASSPPRDSYEQYF
TRBV4-3	TRBJ1-1	many	-	14	TGCGCCAGCAGCCAACTGGGGTATGGCACTGAAGCTTTCTTT	CASSQLGYGTEAFF
TRBV12-5	TRBJ2-7	many	-	15	TGTGCTAGTGGCCACCGGGACGGGGCCACCTACGAGCAGTACTTC	CASGHRDGATYEQYF
TRBV6-5	TRBJ1-1	-	-	14	TGTGCCAGCAGTTACTCGGATACGGGCACTGAAGCTTTCTTT	CASSYSDTGTEAFF
TRBV6-2/TRBV6-3	TRBJ1-5	many	-	15	TGTGCCAGCAGTTACTCCCTAGGCTGGAATCAGCCCCAGCATTTT	CASSYSLGWNQPQHF
TRBV10-2	TRBJ2-1	many	TRBD2	13	TGCGCCAGCAGTGTGAGCGGGGTCAATGAGCAGTTCTTC	CASSVSGVNEQFF
TRBV5-8	TRBJ2-2	few	-	17	TGTGCCAGCAGCTTGGTCCGGGAGACAATAGATGCCGGGGAGCTGTTTTTT	CASSLVRETIDAGELFF
TRBV4-3	TRBJ1-1	-	TRBD1	13	TGCGCCAGCAGCCGGGGACAGGGGACTGAAGCTTTCTTT	CASSRGQGTEAFF
TRBV6-5	TRBJ1-5	many	-	13	TGTGCCAGCAGTTACGGAAACGGTCAGCCCCAGCATTTT	CASSYGNGQPQHF